The 21 T cell receptor beta chains presented below share a single source sample, sequenced in a study of blood T cell repertoires in COVID-19. Some clones are missing from TCRdb's copy, which holds only in-frame ones; the method was immunoSEQ multiplex PCR. The profile covers over 110,000 clones, with 75% to 90% appearing a single time and about 1.7% taken by the ten largest. Sequencing was carried out using peripheral blood. These receptors all stem from a woman between 50 and 59 years old with acute or convalescent COVID-19.

This chain connects TRBV18 to TRBJ2-7; unclear D gene. Looked up from germline, CDR1 is KGHSH and CDR2 is LQKENI. The CDR3 spans 11 residues. Trimming removed 3 bases at V and 6 bases at J, with 6 bases between. CDR3 in amino acids: CASSPYGEQYF. Here the CDR3 DNA reads TGTGCCAGCTCACCCTACGGCGAGCAGTACTTC.

The genes are TRBV30 and TRBJ2-7; perhaps TRBD1 as D (7 bases). Deletions cut 3 bases from V and 6 bases from J, with 18 bases between. The CDR3 covers 14 residues. CDR1 is GTSNPN, CDR2 SVGIG, per germline (reference sequence). The CDR3 loop is CAWRSTGWGVEQYF. The CDR3 nucleotides are TGTGCCTGGAGATCGACAGGGTGGGGGGTCGAGCAGTACTTC.

The chain uses TRBV10-1 and TRBJ2-1, with TRBD2 matching over 7 bases. Germline CDR1 WNHNN, CDR2 SYGVQD (reference sequence). The CDR3 has 15 amino acids. The J segment lost 0 bases and the V segment lost 6 bases, leaving 5 bases of the junction unmatched. The CDR3 coding sequence is TGCGCCAGCAGGGCGGGAGAGGGCTCCTACAATGAGCAGTTCTTC. It encodes CASRAGEGSYNEQFF.

The chain links TRBV6-4 to TRBJ2-1, with 8 positions matching TRBD2. V lost 0 bases, J lost 6 bases, and 4 bases stayed unmatched. The CDR3 totals 15 residues. Germline CDR1 MRHNA, CDR2 SNTAGT. The CDR3 coding sequence is TGTGCCAGCAGTGACTCGCCCGGACTAGCCAATGAGCAGTTCTTC. Translation: CASSDSPGLANEQFF.

The gene calls are TRBV11-2 and TRBJ2-5; 7 bases map to TRBD1. This CDR3 has 14 amino acids. Germline V gives CDR1 SGHAT, CDR2 FQNNGV. Unmatched junction bases numbered 4, after V lost 1 base and J lost 5 bases. Here the CDR3 reads CASSLGGGGETQYF. The CDR3 bases are TGTGCCAGCAGCTTAGGAGGGGGCGGGGAGACCCAGTACTTC.

V usage is TRBV28 and J usage is TRBJ2-5, with D maybe TRBD1 (5 bases). Trimming left V 1 base short and J 3 bases short, with 9 bases between. The CDR3 is made up of 14 amino acids. Germline CDR1 is MDHEN and CDR2 is SYDVKM. The CDR3 is CASSLYDREETQYF. CDR3 nucleotide sequence: TGTGCCAGCAGTTTATACGACAGAGAAGAGACCCAGTACTTC. Variable domain in full (rest from reference TRBV28 and TRBJ2-5): DVKVTQSSRYLVKRTGEKVFLECVQDMDHENMFWYRQDPGLGLRLIYFSYDVKMKEKGDIPEGYSVSREKKERFSLILESASTNQTSMYLCASSLYDREETQYFGPGTRLLVL.

This sequence joins TRBV5-4 and TRBJ2-6; 8 nucleotides align to TRBD1. V shed 4 bases and J 2 bases; nucleotides not matched to a gene: 5. Germline CDR1 SGHNT, CDR2 YYREEE (reference sequence). There are 16 residues in the CDR3. The CDR3, as DNA: TGTGCCAGCAGCCCTCCAGGGGGCCCTGGGGCCAACGTCCTGACTTTC. Amino acids: CASSPPGGPGANVLTF.

The chain joins TRBV24-1 to TRBJ2-7, with a possible D match to TRBD2 (5 bases). Between the trimmed V and J ends, which lost 3 bases and 7 bases, there was a span of 12 bases. This CDR3 comprises 13 residues. Germline assignment: CDR1 KGHDR and CDR2 SFDVKD. CDR3 nucleotides: TGTGCCACCAGTGATCGAGGGCCGGGGGAGCAGTACTTC. This translates into CATSDRGPGEQYF.

The V call is TRBV6-1, the J call TRBJ2-1; 7 bases agree with TRBD1. Germline CDR1 and CDR2: MNHNS and SASEGT. The CDR3 consists of 12 residues. The V and J ends lost 3 bases and 9 bases, in that order; junction bases with no gene match: 2. The CDR3 DNA reads TGTGCCAGCAGTGATGGGACAGCTGAGCAGTTCTTC. Protein product: CASSDGTAEQFF.

This clone showed up just once. CDR3 loop: CASSFSRGPTEAFF. CDR3 nucleotide sequence: TGTGCCAGCAGCTTTAGTAGGGGCCCCACTGAAGCTTTCTTT. V and J are TRBV5-4 and TRBJ1-1; weak D call: TRBD1 (5 bases). CDR3 size: 14 residues. V was shortened by 2 bases and J by 4 bases, with 12 bases between the two germline ends. Germline CDR1 reads SGHNT; CDR2 reads YYREEE (reference sequence).

This clone was seen just once. The chain carries TRBV5-1 and TRBJ1-4; 7 bases are a match to TRBD1. CDR1 is SGHRS and CDR2 is YFSETQ in the germline V gene. The CDR3 loop spans 14 amino acids. V gave up 4 bases and J gave up 8 bases; unmatched junction bases: 8. Written as DNA, the CDR3 is TGCGCCAGCAGCGTGTCGTACAGGGGAGAAAAACTGTTTTTT. The encoded protein is CASSVSYRGEKLFF.

CDR3 sequence reads: CASSRTFLSGEQYF. CDR3 nucleotides: TGTGCCAGCAGTAGGACTTTTCTTTCGGGTGAGCAGTACTTC. The chain joins TRBV6-5 to TRBJ2-7, with a tentative D call TRBD2 (5 bases). Trimming removed 5 bases from V and 7 bases from J, with 18 bases in between. The V gene's germline CDR1 is MNHEY and CDR2 SVGAGI. The CDR3 contains 14 residues.

The chain employs TRBV5-6 and TRBJ2-1, with D possibly TRBD2 on 6 matching bases. The CDR3 extends over 16 amino acids. Germline CDR1 reads SGHDT; CDR2 reads YYEEEE. Trimming stripped 6 bases from V and 0 bases from J, with 16 bases between. DNA for the CDR3: TGTGCCAGCAATCTGAACCGGGGGAGCTCCTACAATGAGCAGTTCTTC. As protein: CASNLNRGSSYNEQFF.

The V call is TRBV18, the J call TRBJ1-1; maybe TRBD1 (5 bases). The V and J ends lost 3 bases and 0 bases respectively, with 17 bases between them. The CDR3 runs 17 residues. Germline lookup yields CDR1 KGHSH and CDR2 LQKENI. This CDR3 reads CASSPSGRGQVNTEAFF. The DNA for the CDR3 is TGTGCCAGCTCACCCTCGGGGAGGGGCCAGGTGAACACTGAAGCTTTCTTT.

This clone was seen only a few times. In DNA form, the CDR3 reads TGCAGTGCTAGTCCAGTGATCAATGAGCAGTTCTTC. Translation gives CSASPVINEQFF. J is TRBJ2-1 and V is TRBV20-1, with D unclear. Trimming removed 3 bases from V and 6 bases from J, with 9 bases in between. Per germline, CDR1 DFQATT and CDR2 SNEGSKA (reference sequence). There are 12 residues in the CDR3.

The chain employs TRBV7-8 and TRBJ1-6, with a possible D match to TRBD1 (6 bases). CDR1 is SGHVS, CDR2 FQNEAQ, per germline. With 5 bases removed from V and 0 bases from J, the gap between germline ends came to 17 bases. The CDR3 has 18 residues. This CDR3 reads CASSLGQSQASYNSPLHF. For the CDR3, the DNA is TGTGCCAGCAGCCTTGGACAGTCGCAGGCCTCCTATAATTCACCCCTCCACTTT.

The chain carries TRBV10-3 and TRBJ1-1; D may be TRBD1 (5 bases). The length of the CDR3 is 13 residues. Germline CDR1 ENHRY, CDR2 SYGVKD. Deletions cut 4 bases from V and 1 base from J, with 7 bases between. CDR3 sequence (DNA): TGTGCCATCAGTGCCCAGGGGAACACTGAAGCTTTCTTT. It codes for CAISAQGNTEAFF.

V is TRBV3-1 (or the pseudogene TRBV3-2) and J is TRBJ1-3; D might be TRBD1 (5 bases). The CDR3 runs to 16 residues. With 0 bases removed from V and 4 bases from J, the gap between germline ends came to 13 bases. Germline V CDR1 and CDR2: LGHDT, YNNKEL (reference sequence). Written as DNA, the CDR3 is TGTGCCAGCAGCCAAGATCTAGGGGCCTTGGGAAACACCATATATTTT. Protein sequence: CASSQDLGALGNTIYF.

This clone appeared a single time. The J gene is TRBJ2-5, the V gene TRBV7-2, with TRBD2 identical over 14 bases. The CDR3 extends over 15 amino acids. V lost 3 bases to trimming and J lost 5 bases; unmatched junction nucleotides: 2. Germline-derived CDR1 and CDR2 are SGHTA and FQGNSA. The CDR3 protein is CASSLGLAGVETQYF. CDR3 nucleotides: TGTGCCAGCAGCTTGGGACTAGCGGGGGTTGAGACCCAGTACTTC. The full variable domain, with the rest looked up from reference TRBV7-2 and TRBJ2-5, is GAGVSQSPSNKVTEKGKDVELRCDPISGHTALYWYRQSLGQGLEFLIYFQGNSAPDKSGLPSDRFSAERTGGSVSTLTIQRTQQEDSAVYLCASSLGLAGVETQYFGPGTRLLVL.

The chain has TRBV9 and TRBJ2-5; D not resolved. The CDR3 loop spans 14 amino acids. Germline-derived CDR1 and CDR2 are SGDLS and YYNGEE. The V end was cut by 0 bases, the J end by 4 bases, with 10 bases between. The CDR3 nucleotides are TGTGCCAGCAGCGTAGATTCCCTGCGAGAGACCCAGTACTTC. Translating gives CASSVDSLRETQYF. The full variable domain, in which reference TRBV9 and TRBJ2-5 provide the parts outside the CDR3, is DSGVTQTPKHLITATGQRVTLRCSPRSGDLSVYWYQQSLDQGLQFLIQYYNGEERAKGNILERFSAQQFPDLHSELNLSSLELGDSALYFCASSVDSLRETQYFGPGTRLLVL.

The J gene is TRBJ2-3, the V gene TRBV21-1; the D call in the table, TRBD2, was not verified against the DNA. TRBV21-1 is a pseudogene locus. The CDR3 runs to 17 residues. In DNA form, the CDR3 reads TGTGCCAGCAAGGTTGAGATGGTAGCGGGTCTAGCAGATGCGCAGTATTTT. Its translation is CASKVEMVAGLADAQYF.